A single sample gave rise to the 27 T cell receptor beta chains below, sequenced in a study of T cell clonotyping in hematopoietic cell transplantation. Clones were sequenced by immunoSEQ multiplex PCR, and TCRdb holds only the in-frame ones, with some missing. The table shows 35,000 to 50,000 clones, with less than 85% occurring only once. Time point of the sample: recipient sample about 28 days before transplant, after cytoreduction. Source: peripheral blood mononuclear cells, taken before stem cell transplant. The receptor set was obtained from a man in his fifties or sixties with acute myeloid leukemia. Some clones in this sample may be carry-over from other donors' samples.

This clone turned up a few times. CDR3 protein: CASSGASGNTIYF. The CDR3 nucleotides read TGTGCCAGCAGTGGCGCCTCTGGAAACACCATATATTTT. V and J are TRBV2 and TRBJ1-3; D gene uncertain. Germline V CDR1 and CDR2: SNHLY, FYNNEI. CDR3 length: 13 amino acids. V lost 4 bases and J lost 0, with 4 bases in between. Looking up the rest from reference TRBV2 and TRBJ1-3 gives the full variable domain: EPEVTQTPSHQVTQMGQEVILRCVPISNHLYFYWYRQILGQKVEFLVSFYNNEISEKSEIFDDQFSVERPDGSNFTLKIRSTKLEDSAMYFCASSGASGNTIYFGEGSWLTVV.

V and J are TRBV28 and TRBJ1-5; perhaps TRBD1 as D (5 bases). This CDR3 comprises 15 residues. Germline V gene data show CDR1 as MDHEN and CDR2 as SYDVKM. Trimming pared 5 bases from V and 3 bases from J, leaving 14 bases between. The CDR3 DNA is TGTGCCAGCAGTCGACCCGGGGGAGACAATCAGCCCCAGCATTTT. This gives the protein CASSRPGGDNQPQHF.

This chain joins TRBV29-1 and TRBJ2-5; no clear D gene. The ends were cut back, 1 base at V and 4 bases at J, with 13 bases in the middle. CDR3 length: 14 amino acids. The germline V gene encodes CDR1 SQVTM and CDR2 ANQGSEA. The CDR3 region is CSVEAPGGPETQYF. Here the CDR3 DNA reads TGCAGCGTTGAAGCTCCTGGTGGGCCAGAGACCCAGTACTTC.

The CDR3 loop is CAWSNRVDNEQYF. The CDR3 DNA is TGTGCCTGGTCGAACAGGGTTGATAACGAGCAGTACTTC. The chain employs TRBV30 and TRBJ2-7, with D tentatively TRBD1 (6 bases). The CDR3 extends over 13 amino acids. Per the germline V gene, CDR1 is GTSNPN and CDR2 is SVGIG (reference sequence). V lost 5 bases to trimming and J lost 5 bases, with 16 bases between them.

The DNA of the CDR3 is TGCAGCGTTCTGAACACCGGGGAGCTGTTTTTT. Its translation: CSVLNTGELFF. The chain has TRBV29-1 and TRBJ2-2; D is ambiguous. The CDR3 loop spans 11 amino acids. Germline CDR1 is SQVTM and CDR2 is ANQGSEA. Deletions cut 5 bases from V and 1 base from J, with 2 bases between.

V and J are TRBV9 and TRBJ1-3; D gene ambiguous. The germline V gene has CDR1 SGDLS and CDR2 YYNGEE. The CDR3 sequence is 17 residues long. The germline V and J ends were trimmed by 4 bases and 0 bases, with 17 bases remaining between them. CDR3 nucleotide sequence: TGTGCCAGCAGCCCCCGTGACCGTCCTATCTCTGGAAACACCATATATTTT. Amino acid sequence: CASSPRDRPISGNTIYF.

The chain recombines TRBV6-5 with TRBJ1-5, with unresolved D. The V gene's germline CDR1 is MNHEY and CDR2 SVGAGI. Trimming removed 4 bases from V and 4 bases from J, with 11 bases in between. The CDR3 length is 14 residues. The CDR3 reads CASSLEPLNQPQHF. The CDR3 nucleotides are TGTGCCAGCAGTTTGGAACCGCTTAATCAGCCCCAGCATTTT.

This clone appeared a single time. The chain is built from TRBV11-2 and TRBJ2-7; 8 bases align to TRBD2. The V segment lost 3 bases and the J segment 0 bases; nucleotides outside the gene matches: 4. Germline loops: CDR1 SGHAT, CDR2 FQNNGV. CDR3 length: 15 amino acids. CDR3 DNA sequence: TGTGCCAGCAGCTTTAGCGGGGCCTCCTCCTACGAGCAGTACTTC. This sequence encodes CASSFSGASSYEQYF. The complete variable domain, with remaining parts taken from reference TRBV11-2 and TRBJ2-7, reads EAGVAQSPRYKIIEKRQSVAFWCNPISGHATLYWYQQILGQGPKLLIQFQNNGVVDDSQLPKDRFSAERLKGVDSTLKIQPAKLEDSAVYLCASSFSGASSYEQYFGPGTRLTVT.

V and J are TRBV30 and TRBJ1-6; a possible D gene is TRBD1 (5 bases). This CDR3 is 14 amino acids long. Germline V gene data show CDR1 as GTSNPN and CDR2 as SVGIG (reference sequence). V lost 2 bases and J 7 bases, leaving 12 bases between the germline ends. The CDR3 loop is CAWSTGTLNSPLHF. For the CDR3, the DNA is TGTGCCTGGAGTACCGGGACGCTCAATTCACCCCTCCACTTT.

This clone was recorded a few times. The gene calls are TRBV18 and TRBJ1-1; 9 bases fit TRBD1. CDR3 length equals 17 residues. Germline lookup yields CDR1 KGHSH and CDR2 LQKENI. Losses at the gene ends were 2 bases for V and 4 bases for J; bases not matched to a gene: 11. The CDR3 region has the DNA TGTGCCAGCTCACCAGAAGTTGGGACAGGGTTTGGCACTGAAGCTTTCTTT. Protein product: CASSPEVGTGFGTEAFF. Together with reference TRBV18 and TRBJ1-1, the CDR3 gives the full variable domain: NAGVMQNPRHLVRRRGQEARLRCSPMKGHSHVYWYRQLPEEGLKFMVYLQKENIIDESGMPKERFSAEFPKEGPSILRIQQVVRGDSAAYFCASSPEVGTGFGTEAFFGQGTRLTVV.

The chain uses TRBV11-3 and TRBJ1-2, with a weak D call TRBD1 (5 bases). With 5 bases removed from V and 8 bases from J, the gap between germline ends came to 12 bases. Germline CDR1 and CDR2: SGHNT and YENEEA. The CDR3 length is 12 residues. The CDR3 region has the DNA TGTGCCAGCAGCCTGGGACCGGCGGGCTACACCTTC. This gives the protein CASSLGPAGYTF.

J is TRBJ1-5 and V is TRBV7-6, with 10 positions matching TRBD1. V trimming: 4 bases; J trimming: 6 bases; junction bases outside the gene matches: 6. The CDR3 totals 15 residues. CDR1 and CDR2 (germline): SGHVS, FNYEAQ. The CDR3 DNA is TGTGCCAGCAGCTCCGGGACAGGGGAGGGTCAGCCCCAGCATTTT. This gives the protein CASSSGTGEGQPQHF.

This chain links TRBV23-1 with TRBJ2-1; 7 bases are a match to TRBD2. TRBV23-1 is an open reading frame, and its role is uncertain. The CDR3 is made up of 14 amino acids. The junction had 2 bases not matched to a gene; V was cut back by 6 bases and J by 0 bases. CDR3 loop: CASRSGISYNEQFF. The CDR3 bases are TGCGCCAGCAGGAGCGGGATCTCCTACAATGAGCAGTTCTTC.

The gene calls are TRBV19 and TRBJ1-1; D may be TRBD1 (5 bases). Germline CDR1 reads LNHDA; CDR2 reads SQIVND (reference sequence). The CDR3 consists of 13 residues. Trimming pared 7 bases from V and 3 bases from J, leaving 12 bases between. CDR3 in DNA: TGTGCCAGTAATCCGCAGGGTGACACTGAAGCTTTCTTT. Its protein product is CASNPQGDTEAFF.

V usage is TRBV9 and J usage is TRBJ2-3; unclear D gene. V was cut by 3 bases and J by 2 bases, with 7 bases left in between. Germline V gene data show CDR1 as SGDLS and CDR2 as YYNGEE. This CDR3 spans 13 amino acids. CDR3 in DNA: TGTGCCAGCAGCGCCATCCCCACAGATACGCAGTATTTT. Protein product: CASSAIPTDTQYF.

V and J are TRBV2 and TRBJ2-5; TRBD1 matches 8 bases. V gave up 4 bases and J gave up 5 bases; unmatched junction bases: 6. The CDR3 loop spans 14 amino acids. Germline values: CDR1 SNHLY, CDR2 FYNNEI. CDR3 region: CASSGWTGRETQYF. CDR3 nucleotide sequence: TGTGCCAGCAGTGGTTGGACAGGGAGGGAGACCCAGTACTTC.

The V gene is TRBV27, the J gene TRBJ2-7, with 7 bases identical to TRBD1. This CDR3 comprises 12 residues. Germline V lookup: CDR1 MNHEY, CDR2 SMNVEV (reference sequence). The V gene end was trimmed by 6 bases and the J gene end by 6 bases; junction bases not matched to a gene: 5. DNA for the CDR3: TGTGCCAGCAGCCCACACAGGGGCGAGCAGTACTTC. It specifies CASSPHRGEQYF.

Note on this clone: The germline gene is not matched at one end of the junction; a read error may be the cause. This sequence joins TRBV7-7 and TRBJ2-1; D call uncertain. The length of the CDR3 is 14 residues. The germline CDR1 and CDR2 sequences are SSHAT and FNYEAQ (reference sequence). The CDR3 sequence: CASSLDQTNGEQFF. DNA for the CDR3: TGTGCTAGCAGCCTAGACCAAACCAATGGTGAGCAGTTCTTC. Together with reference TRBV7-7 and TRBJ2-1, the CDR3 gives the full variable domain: GAGVSQSPRYKVTKRGQDVTLRCDPISSHATLYWYQQALGQGPEFLTYFNYEAQPDKSGLPSDRFSAERPEGSISTLTIQRTEQRDSAMYRCASSLDQTNGEQFFGPGTRLTVL.

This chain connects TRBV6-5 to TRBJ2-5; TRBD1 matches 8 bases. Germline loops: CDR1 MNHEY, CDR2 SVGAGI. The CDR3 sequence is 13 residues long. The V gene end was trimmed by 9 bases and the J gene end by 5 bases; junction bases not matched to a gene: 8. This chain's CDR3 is CASKRTGRETQYF. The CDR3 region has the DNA TGTGCCAGTAAACGGACAGGGAGGGAGACCCAGTACTTC.

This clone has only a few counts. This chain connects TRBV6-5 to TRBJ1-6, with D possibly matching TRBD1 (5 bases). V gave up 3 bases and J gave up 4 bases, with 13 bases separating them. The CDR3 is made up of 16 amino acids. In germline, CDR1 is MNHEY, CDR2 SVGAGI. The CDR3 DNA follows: TGTGCCAGCAGTTATCAGCGGGGCAAATATAATTCACCCCTCCACTTT. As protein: CASSYQRGKYNSPLHF.

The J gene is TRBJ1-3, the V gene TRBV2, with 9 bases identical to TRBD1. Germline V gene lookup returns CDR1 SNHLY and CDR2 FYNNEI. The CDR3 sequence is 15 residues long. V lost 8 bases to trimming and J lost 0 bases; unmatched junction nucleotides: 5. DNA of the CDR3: TGTGCCAGCGCCGGACAGGGGCTCTCTGGAAACACCATATATTTT. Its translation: CASAGQGLSGNTIYF.

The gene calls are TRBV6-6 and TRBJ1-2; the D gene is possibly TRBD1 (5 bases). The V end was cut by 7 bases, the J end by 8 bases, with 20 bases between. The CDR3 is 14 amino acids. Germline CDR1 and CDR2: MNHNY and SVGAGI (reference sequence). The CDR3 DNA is TGTGCCAGCACCGGAATTGCCGGGGCAGGGGGCTACACCTTC. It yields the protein CASTGIAGAGGYTF.

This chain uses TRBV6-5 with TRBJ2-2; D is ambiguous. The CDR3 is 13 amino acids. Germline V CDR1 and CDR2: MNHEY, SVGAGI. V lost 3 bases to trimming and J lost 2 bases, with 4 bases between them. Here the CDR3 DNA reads TGTGCCAGCAGTTATCCAAACACCGGGGAGCTGTTTTTT. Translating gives CASSYPNTGELFF.

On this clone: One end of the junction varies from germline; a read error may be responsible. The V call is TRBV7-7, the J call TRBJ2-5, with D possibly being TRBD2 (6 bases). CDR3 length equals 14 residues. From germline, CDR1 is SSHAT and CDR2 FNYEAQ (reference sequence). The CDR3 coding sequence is TGTGCTAGCAGCCCTGGAGGGTACCAAGAGACCCAGTACTTC. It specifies CASSPGGYQETQYF.

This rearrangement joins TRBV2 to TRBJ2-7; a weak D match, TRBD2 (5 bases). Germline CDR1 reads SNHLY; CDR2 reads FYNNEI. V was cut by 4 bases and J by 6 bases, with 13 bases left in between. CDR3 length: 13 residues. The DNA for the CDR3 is TGTGCCAGCAGTGTGGACGGAGGAGGCGAGCAGTACTTC. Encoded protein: CASSVDGGGEQYF.

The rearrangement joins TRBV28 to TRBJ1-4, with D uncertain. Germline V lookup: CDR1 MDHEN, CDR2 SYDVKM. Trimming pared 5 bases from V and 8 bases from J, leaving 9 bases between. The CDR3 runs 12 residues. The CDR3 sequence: CASSKWEEKLFF. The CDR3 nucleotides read TGTGCCAGCAGTAAATGGGAGGAAAAACTGTTTTTT. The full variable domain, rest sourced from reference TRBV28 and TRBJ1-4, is DVKVTQSSRYLVKRTGEKVFLECVQDMDHENMFWYRQDPGLGLRLIYFSYDVKMKEKGDIPEGYSVSREKKERFSLILESASTNQTSMYLCASSKWEEKLFFGSGTQLSVL.

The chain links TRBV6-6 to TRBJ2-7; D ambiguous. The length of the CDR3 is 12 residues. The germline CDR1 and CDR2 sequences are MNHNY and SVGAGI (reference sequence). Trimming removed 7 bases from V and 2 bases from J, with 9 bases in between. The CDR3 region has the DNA TGTGCCAGCACCGGGTCAACCTACGAGCAGTACTTC. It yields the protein CASTGSTYEQYF.